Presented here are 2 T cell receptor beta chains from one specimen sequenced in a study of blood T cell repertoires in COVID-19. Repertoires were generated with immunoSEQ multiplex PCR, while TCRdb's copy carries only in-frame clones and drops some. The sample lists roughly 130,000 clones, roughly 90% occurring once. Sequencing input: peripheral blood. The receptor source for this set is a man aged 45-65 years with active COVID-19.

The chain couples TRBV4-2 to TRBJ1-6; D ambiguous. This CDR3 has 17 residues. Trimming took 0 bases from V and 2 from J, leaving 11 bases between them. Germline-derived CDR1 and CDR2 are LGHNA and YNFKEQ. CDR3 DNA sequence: TGTGCCAGCAGCCAAGAGGTCCACACCCCCTATAATTCACCCCTCCACTTT. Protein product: CASSQEVHTPYNSPLHF.

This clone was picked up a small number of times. CDR3 residues: CASSAGQTEKLFF. CDR3 in DNA: TGTGCCAGCAGCGCGGGACAGACAGAAAAACTGTTTTTT. The V call is TRBV11-3, the J call TRBJ1-4, with TRBD1 matching 7 bases. The junction had 5 bases not matched to a gene; V was cut back by 5 bases and J by 8 bases. The germline gives CDR1 SGHNT, CDR2 YENEEA. This CDR3 region has 13 residues.